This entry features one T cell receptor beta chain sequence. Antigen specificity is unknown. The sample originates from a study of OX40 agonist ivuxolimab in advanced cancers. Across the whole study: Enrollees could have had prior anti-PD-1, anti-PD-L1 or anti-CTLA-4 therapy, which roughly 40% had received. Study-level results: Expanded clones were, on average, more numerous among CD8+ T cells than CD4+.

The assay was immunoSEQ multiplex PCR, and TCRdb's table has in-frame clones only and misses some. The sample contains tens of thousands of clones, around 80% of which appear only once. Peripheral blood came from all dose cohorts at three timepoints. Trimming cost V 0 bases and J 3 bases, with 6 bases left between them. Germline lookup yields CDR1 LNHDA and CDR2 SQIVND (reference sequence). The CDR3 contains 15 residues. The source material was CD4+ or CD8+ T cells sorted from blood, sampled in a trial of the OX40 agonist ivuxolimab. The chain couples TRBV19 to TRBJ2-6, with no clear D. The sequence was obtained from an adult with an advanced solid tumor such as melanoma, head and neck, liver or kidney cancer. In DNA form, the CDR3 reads TGTGCCAGTAGTATAGAAGGGTATGGGGCCAACGTCCTGACTTTC. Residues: CASSIEGYGANVLTF.